The 12 T cell receptor beta chains reported below all come from one sample, sequenced in a study of cytomegalovirus exposure and HLA in healthy donors (dated by TCRdb to the late 2010s). The library was made by the immunoSEQ multiplex PCR assay. For the multiplex PCR, a mixture combining 60 forward primers for TCR Vbeta segments and 13 reverse primers for TCR Jbeta segments was used. TCRdb took this table from immuneACCESS and kept in-frame rearrangements with V and J called. Such tables lack part of the clones; where checked against another copy, unresolved V genes explain under half of the gap, and the rest is unexplained. A total of 200,000 to 250,000 clones appear in this sample, around 88% of them only once. The top ten constitute 0.95% to 1.1% of the sample. The sequencing sample was made of PBMCs. The receptors were gathered from a woman aged 18-29 years in good health and CMV-seronegative.

The chain recombines TRBV13 with TRBJ2-2; D possibly corresponds to TRBD2 (6 bases). V lost 7 bases, J lost 6 bases, and 15 bases lay in between. Germline CDR1 reads PRHDT; CDR2 reads FYEKMQ (reference sequence). The CDR3 sequence is 14 residues long. The CDR3 is CASTEAGTAGELFF. CDR3 bases: TGTGCCAGCACGGAGGCGGGAACGGCCGGGGAGCTGTTTTTT.

The chain has TRBV2 and TRBJ1-2; D might be TRBD1 (5 bases). This CDR3 spans 13 amino acids. CDR1 SNHLY and CDR2 FYNNEI come from the germline V gene. With 8 bases removed from V and 3 bases from J, the gap between germline ends came to 13 bases. CDR3 sequence (DNA): TGTGCCAGCCGGGGGGGAGGGGACTATGGCTACACCTTC. Its protein is CASRGGGDYGYTF.

This sequence joins TRBV6-5 and TRBJ2-7; possibly TRBD1 for D (5 bases). Trimming left V 7 bases short and J 8 bases short, with 21 bases between. CDR1 and CDR2 from the germline V gene are MNHEY and SVGAGI. CDR3 length equals 14 residues. The CDR3 spells CASTPPGSQAKQYF. The CDR3 DNA reads TGTGCCAGCACGCCCCCAGGGTCCCAAGCTAAGCAGTACTTC.

V and J are TRBV5-1 and TRBJ2-4, with D perhaps matching TRBD2 (6 bases). Germline V gene data show CDR1 as SGHRS and CDR2 as YFSETQ. This CDR3 is 15 amino acids long. With 2 bases removed from V and 1 base from J, the gap between germline ends came to 10 bases. CDR3 nucleotides: TGCGCCAGCAGCTTAACTAGCTCCGCCAAAAACATTCAGTACTTC. Amino acids: CASSLTSSAKNIQYF.

The chain carries TRBV21-1 and TRBJ2-2; the table's D call TRBD1 went unverified against the DNA. TRBV21-1 is assigned pseudogene status. The CDR3 has 14 amino acids. The DNA of the CDR3 is TGTGCCAGCAGCCCTAACAGGGTTCCCGGGGAGCTGTTTTTT. Its translation is CASSPNRVPGELFF.

The sample holds one count of this clone. The J gene is TRBJ2-5, the V gene TRBV5-8, with 9 bases lining up with TRBD2. CDR3 length: 15 amino acids. V was clipped by 4 bases and J by 2 bases; unmatched bases: 6. CDR1 SGHTS and CDR2 YDEGEE come from the germline V gene. CDR3 bases: TGTGCCAGCAGCCTCCAGCGGGGGGTACAAGAGACCCAGTACTTC. Its translation: CASSLQRGVQETQYF.

This chain uses TRBV19 with TRBJ2-2, with 7 bases fitting TRBD1. Trimming at V came to 6 bases and at J to 0 bases, leaving 1 base not matched to a gene. CDR1 LNHDA and CDR2 SQIVND come from the germline V gene (reference sequence). This CDR3 has 14 amino acids. CDR3 protein: CASRQGANTGELFF. The CDR3 coding sequence is TGTGCCAGTAGGCAGGGGGCGAACACCGGGGAGCTGTTTTTT.

The rearrangement links TRBV25-1 to TRBJ1-4, with D possibly matching TRBD1 (5 bases). Trimming shortened V by 1 base and J by 8 bases, and 14 bases separated the two germline ends. CDR1 and CDR2 (germline): MGHDK, SYGVNS. The CDR3 has 15 amino acids. CDR3 DNA: TGTGCCAGCAGTGAATCGGCCGGCCGGGGGGAAAAACTGTTTTTT. Amino acids: CASSESAGRGEKLFF.

The gene calls are TRBV2 and TRBJ2-1, with a tentative D call TRBD1 (5 bases). The CDR3 length is 11 residues. V was trimmed by 7 bases and J by 12 bases, leaving 13 bases between them. Germline V gene sequence: CDR1 SNHLY, CDR2 FYNNEI. As DNA, the CDR3 is TGTGCCAGCAACCAACTTGGGGCGCAGTTCTTC. Its translation is CASNQLGAQFF.

The chain links TRBV29-1 to TRBJ2-1, with TRBD2 identical over 10 bases. V gave up 8 bases and J gave up 10 bases; unmatched junction bases: 14. Looked up from germline, CDR1 is SQVTM and CDR2 is ANQGSEA. The CDR3 extends over 14 amino acids. The CDR3 DNA follows: TGCAGCATCGTGGGTAGCGGGGGGAGGAGAGAGCAGTTCTTC. This gives the protein CSIVGSGGRREQFF.

The V call is TRBV7-8, the J call TRBJ1-5, with D unresolved. Germline CDR1 reads SGHVS; CDR2 reads FQNEAQ. V was cut by 3 bases and J by 3 bases, with 12 bases left in between. The CDR3 has 15 residues. The CDR3 DNA reads TGTGCCAGCAGCTTGAGATTTGATGACAATCAGCCCCAGCATTTT. Its translation is CASSLRFDDNQPQHF.

The chain has TRBV6-5 and TRBJ1-6, with D possibly being TRBD1 (6 bases). Trimming left V 7 bases short and J 14 bases short, with 12 bases between. The length of the CDR3 is 11 residues. The V gene's germline CDR1 is MNHEY and CDR2 SVGAGI. The CDR3 coding sequence is TGTGCCAGCAAACAACAGGGTGCCCTCCACTTT. This sequence encodes CASKQQGALHF.